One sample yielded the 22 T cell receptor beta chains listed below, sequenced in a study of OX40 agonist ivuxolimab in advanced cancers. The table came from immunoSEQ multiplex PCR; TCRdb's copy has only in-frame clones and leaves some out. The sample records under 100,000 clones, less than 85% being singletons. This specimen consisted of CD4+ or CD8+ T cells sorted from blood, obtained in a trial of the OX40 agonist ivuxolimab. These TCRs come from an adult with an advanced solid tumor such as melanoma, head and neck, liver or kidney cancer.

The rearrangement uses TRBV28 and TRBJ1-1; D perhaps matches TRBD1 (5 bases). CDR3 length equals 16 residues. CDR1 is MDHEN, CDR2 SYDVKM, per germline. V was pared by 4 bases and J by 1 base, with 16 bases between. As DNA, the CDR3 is TGTGCCAGCAGTTCCGGGGAGGGGAGGGCGAACACTGAAGCTTTCTTT. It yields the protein CASSSGEGRANTEAFF. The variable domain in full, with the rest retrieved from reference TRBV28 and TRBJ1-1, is DVKVTQSSRYLVKRTGEKVFLECVQDMDHENMFWYRQDPGLGLRLIYFSYDVKMKEKGDIPEGYSVSREKKERFSLILESASTNQTSMYLCASSSGEGRANTEAFFGQGTRLTVV.

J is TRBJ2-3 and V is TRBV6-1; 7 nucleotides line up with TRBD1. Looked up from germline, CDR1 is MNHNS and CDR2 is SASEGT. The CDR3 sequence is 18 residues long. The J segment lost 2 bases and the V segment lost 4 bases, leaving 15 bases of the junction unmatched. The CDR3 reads CASSVTGWGTENTDTQYF. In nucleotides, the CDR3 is TGTGCCAGCAGTGTAACCGGATGGGGGACAGAAAACACAGATACGCAGTATTTT.

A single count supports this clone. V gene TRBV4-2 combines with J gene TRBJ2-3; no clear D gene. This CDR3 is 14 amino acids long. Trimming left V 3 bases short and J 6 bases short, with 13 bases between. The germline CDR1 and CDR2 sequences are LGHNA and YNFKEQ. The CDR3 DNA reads TGTGCCAGCAGCCAGGCCCCCCCTAGGGATACGCAGTATTTT. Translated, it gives CASSQAPPRDTQYF.

The CDR3 region has the DNA TGTGCCAGCAGCATGGAGACAGGGCCCCCCTACGAGCAGTACTTC. Residues: CASSMETGPPYEQYF. The gene calls are TRBV7-9 and TRBJ2-7, with 7 bases that match TRBD1. Germline V gene lookup returns CDR1 SEHNR and CDR2 FQNEAQ (reference sequence). This CDR3 has 15 amino acids. Trimming at V came to 5 bases and at J to 2 bases, leaving 9 bases not matched to a gene.

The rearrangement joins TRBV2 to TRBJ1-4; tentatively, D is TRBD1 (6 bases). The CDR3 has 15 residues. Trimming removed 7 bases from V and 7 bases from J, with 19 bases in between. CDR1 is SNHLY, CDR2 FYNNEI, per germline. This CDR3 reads CASNLIEGGSEKLFF. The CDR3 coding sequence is TGTGCCAGCAACCTGATCGAGGGGGGTAGTGAAAAACTGTTTTTT.

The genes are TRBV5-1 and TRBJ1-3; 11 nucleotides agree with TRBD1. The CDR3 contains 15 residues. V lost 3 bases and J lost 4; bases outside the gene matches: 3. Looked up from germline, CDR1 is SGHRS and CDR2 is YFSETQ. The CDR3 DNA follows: TGCGCCAGCAGCTCGGACAGGGGGCCAGGAAACACCATATATTTT. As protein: CASSSDRGPGNTIYF.

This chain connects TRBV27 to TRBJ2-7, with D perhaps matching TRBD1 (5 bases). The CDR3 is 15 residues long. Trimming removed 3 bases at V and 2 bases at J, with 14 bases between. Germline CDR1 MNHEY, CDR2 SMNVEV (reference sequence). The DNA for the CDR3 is TGTGCCAGCAGTTTCACCGTAAGGGGCCCCTACGAGCAGTACTTC. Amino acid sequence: CASSFTVRGPYEQYF.

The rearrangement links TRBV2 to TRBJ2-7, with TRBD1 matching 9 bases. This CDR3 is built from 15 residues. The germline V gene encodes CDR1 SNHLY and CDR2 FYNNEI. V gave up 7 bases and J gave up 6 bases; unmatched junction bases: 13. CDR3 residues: CASTKQGADSSEQYF. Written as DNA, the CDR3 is TGTGCCAGCACCAAACAGGGGGCCGACTCTTCCGAGCAGTACTTC.

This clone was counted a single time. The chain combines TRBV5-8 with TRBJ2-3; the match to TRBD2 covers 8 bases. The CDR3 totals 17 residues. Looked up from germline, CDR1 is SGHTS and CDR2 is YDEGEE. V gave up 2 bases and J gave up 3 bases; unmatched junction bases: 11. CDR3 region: CASSLPLRQRETDTQYF. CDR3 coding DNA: TGTGCCAGCAGCTTACCACTTCGTCAGCGGGAGACAGATACGCAGTATTTT.

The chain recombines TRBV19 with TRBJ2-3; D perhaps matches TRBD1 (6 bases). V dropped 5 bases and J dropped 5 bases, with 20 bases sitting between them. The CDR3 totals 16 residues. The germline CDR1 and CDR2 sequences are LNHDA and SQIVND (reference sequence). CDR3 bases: TGTGCCAGTAGTTTGATGGACAGTCGGGTCGAAGATACGCAGTATTTT. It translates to CASSLMDSRVEDTQYF.

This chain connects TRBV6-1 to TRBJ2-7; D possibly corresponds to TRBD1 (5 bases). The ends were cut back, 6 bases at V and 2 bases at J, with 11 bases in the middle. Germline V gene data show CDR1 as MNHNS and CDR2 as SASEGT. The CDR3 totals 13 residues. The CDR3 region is CASSPSTAYEQYF. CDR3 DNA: TGTGCCAGCAGCCCCTCGACAGCCTACGAGCAGTACTTC.

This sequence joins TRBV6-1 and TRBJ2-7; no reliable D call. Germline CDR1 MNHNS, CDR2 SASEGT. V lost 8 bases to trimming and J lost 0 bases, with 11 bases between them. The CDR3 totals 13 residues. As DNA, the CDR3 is TGTGCCAGCGGAAGCTCGGCCTCCTACGAGCAGTACTTC. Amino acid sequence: CASGSSASYEQYF.

The CDR3 region has the DNA TGTGCCAGCGCTTCTTCCGTTCTCTACGAGCAGTACTTC. Its translation is CASASSVLYEQYF. The chain couples TRBV27 to TRBJ2-7, with D uncertain. The CDR3 sequence is 13 residues long. V lost 8 bases and J lost 3, with 14 bases in between. Germline assignment: CDR1 MNHEY and CDR2 SMNVEV (reference sequence).

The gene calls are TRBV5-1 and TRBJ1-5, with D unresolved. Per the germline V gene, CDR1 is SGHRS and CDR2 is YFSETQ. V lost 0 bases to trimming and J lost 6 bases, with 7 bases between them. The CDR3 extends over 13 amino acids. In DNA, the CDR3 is TGCGCCAGCAGCTTGGAGACGGGTCAGCCCCAGCATTTT. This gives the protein CASSLETGQPQHF.

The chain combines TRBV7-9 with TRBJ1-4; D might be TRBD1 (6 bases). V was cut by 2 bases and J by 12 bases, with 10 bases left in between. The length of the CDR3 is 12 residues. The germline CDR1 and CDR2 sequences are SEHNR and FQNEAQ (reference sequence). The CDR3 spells CASSLPGEELFF. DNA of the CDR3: TGTGCCAGCAGCTTACCAGGGGAGGAACTGTTTTTT.

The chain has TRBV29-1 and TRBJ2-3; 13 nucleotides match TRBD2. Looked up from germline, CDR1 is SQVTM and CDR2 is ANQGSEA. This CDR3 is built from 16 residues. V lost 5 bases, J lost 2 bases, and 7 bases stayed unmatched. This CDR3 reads CSVTPGLAGNTDTQYF. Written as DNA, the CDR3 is TGCAGCGTTACCCCGGGACTAGCGGGGAACACAGATACGCAGTATTTT.

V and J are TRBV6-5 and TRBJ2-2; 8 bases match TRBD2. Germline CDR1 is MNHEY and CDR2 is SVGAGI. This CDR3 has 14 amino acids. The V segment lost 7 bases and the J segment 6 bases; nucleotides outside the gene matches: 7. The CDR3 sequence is CASNPAGVAGELFF. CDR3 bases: TGTGCCAGCAACCCAGCGGGAGTGGCCGGGGAGCTGTTTTTT.

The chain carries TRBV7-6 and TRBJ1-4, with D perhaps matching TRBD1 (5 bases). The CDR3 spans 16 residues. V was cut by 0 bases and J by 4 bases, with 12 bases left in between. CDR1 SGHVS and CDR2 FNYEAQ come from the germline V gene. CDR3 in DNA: TGTGCCAGCAGCTTAGCGCGAGGGGCTTATAATGAAAAACTGTTTTTT. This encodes CASSLARGAYNEKLFF. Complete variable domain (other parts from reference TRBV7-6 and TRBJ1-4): GAGVSQSPRYKVTKRGQDVALRCDPISGHVSLYWYRQALGQGPEFLTYFNYEAQQDKSGLPNDRFSAERPEGSISTLTIQRTEQRDSAMYRCASSLARGAYNEKLFFGSGTQLSVL.

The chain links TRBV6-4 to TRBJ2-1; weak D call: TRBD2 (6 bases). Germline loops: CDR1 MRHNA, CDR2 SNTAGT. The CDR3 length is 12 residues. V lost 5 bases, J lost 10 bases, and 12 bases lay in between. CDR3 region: CASSSWAGEQFF. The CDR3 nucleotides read TGTGCCAGCAGTTCTTGGGCGGGAGAGCAGTTCTTC.

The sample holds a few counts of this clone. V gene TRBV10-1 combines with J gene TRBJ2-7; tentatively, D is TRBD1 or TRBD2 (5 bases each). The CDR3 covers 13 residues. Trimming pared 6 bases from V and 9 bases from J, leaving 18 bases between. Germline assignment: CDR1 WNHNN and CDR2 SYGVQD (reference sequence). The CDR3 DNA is TGCGCCAGCAGCGCACTGTCCGGGACCCCGCAGTACTTC. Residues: CASSALSGTPQYF.

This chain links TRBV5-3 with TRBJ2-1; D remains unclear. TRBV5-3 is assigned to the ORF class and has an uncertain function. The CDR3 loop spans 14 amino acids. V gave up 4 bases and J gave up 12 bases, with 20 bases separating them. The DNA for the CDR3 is TGTGCCAGAAGCGCGCGTATAGTAAGATGCCCGCAGTTCTTC. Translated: CARSARIVRCPQFF.

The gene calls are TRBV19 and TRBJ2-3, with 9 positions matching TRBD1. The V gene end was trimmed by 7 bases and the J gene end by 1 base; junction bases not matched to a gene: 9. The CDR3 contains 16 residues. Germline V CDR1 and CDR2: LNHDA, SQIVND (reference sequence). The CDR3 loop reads CASTLTTGGGTDTQYF. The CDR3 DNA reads TGTGCCAGTACCCTCACAACAGGGGGCGGCACAGATACGCAGTATTTT.